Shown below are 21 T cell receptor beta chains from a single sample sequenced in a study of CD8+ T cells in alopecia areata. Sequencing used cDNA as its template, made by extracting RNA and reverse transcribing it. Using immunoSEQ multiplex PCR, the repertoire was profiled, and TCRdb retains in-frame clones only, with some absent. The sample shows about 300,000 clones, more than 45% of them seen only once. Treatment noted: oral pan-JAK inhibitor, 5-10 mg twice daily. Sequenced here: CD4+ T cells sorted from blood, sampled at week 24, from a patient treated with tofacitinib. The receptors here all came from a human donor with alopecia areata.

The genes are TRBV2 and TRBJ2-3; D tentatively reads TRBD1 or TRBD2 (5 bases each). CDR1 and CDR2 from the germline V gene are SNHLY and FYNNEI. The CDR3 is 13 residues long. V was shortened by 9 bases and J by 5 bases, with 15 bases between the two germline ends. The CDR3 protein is CASPEGRGDTQYF. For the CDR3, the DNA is TGTGCCAGTCCCGAGGGGCGCGGAGATACGCAGTATTTT.

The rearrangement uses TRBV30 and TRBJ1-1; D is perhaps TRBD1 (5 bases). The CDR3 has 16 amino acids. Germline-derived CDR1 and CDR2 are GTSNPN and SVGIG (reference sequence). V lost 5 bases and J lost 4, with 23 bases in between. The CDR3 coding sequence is TGTGCCTGGCTCTCTAGGGGCCTCCCGTTGAGCACTGAAGCTTTCTTT. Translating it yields CAWLSRGLPLSTEAFF.

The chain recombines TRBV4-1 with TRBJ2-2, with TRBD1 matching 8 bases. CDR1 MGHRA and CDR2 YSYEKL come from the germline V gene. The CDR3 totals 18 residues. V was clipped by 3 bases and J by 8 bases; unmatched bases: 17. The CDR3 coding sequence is TGCGCCAGCAGCCACGGGCGTGTGCGGGCAGGGGACAGGGGGGAGCTGTTTTTT. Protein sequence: CASSHGRVRAGDRGELFF.

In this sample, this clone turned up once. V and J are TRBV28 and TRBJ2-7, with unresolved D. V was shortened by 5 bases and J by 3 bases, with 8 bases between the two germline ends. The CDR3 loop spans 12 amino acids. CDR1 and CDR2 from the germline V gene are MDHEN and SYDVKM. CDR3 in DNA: TGTGCCAGCAGTCGCCAGAGCTACGAGCAGTACTTC. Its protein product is CASSRQSYEQYF.

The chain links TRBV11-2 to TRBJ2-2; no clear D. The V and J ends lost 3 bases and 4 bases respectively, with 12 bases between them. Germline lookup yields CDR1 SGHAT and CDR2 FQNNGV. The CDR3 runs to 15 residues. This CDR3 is CASSLDAALTGELFF. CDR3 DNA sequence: TGTGCCAGCAGCTTGGATGCGGCCCTCACCGGGGAGCTGTTTTTT.

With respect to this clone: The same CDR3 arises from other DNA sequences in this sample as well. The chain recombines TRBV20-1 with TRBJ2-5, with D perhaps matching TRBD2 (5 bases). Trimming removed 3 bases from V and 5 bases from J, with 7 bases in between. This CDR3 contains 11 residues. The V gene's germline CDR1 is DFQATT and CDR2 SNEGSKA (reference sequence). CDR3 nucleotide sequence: TGCAGTGCTAGGAGGGCGGAGACCCAGTACTTC. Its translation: CSARRAETQYF.

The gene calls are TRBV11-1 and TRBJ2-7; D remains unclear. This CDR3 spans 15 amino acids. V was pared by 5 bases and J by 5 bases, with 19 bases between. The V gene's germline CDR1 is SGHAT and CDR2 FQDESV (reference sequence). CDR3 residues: CASSRSHEVHNEQYF. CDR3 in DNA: TGTGCCAGCAGCCGCTCCCATGAGGTGCATAACGAGCAGTACTTC. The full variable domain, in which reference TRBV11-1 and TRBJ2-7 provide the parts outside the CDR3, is EAEVAQSPRYKITEKSQAVAFWCDPISGHATLYWYRQILGQGPELLVQFQDESVVDDSQLPKDRFSAERLKGVDSTLKIQPAELGDSAMYLCASSRSHEVHNEQYFGPGTRLTVT.

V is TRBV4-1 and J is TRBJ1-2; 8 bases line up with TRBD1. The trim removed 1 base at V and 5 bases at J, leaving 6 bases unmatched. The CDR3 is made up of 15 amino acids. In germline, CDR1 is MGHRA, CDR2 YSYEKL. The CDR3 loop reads CASSQGQGAGYGYTF. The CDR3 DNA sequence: TGCGCCAGCAGCCAAGGTCAGGGGGCAGGGTATGGCTACACCTTC.

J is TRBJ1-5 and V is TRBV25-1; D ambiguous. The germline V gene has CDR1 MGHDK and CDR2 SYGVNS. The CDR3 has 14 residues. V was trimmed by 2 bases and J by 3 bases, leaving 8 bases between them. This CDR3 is CASSEVGYNQPQHF. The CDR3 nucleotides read TGTGCCAGCAGTGAAGTGGGGTACAATCAGCCCCAGCATTTT.

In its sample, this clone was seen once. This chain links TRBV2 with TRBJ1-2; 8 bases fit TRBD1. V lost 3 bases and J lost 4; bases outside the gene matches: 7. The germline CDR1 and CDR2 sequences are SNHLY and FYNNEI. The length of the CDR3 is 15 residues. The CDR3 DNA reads TGTGCCAGCAGTGAGTTGGACAGGGAGGTCTATGGCTACACCTTC. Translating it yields CASSELDREVYGYTF.

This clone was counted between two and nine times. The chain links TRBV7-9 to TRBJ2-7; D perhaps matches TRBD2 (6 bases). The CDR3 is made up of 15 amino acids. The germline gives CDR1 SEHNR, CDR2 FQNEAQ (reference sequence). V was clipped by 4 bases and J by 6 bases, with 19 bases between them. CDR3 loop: CASSSKRVAGSEQYF. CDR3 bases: TGTGCCAGCAGCTCTAAGCGGGTCGCAGGCAGCGAGCAGTACTTC. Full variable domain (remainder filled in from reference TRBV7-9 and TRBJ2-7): DTGVSQNPRHKITKRGQNVTFRCDPISEHNRLYWYRQTLGQGPEFLTYFQNEAQLEKSRLLSDRFSAERPKGSFSTLEIQRTEQGDSAMYLCASSSKRVAGSEQYFGPGTRLTVT.

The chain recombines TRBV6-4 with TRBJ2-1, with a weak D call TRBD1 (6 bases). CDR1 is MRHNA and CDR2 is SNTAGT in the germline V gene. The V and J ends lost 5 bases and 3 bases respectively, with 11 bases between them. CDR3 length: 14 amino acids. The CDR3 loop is CASSFQGNYNEQFF. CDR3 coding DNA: TGTGCCAGCAGTTTTCAGGGGAACTACAATGAGCAGTTCTTC.

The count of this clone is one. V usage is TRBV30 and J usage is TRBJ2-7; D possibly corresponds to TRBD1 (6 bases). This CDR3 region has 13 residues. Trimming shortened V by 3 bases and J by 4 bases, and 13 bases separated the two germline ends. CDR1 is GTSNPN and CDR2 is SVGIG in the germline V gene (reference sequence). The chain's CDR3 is CAWSRLQGYEQYF. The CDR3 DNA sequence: TGTGCCTGGAGCCGCCTCCAGGGGTACGAGCAGTACTTC.

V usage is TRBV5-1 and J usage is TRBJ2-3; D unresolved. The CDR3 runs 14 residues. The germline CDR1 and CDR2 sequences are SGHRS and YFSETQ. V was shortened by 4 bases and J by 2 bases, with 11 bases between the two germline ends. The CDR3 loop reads CASSRETSTDTQYF. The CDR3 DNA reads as TGCGCCAGCAGCCGAGAGACCTCCACAGATACGCAGTATTTT.

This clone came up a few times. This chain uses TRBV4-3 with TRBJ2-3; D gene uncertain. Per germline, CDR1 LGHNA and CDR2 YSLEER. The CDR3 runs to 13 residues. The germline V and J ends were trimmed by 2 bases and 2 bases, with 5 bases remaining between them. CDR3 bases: TGCGCCAGCAGCCAAACTTCCACAGATACGCAGTATTTT. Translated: CASSQTSTDTQYF.

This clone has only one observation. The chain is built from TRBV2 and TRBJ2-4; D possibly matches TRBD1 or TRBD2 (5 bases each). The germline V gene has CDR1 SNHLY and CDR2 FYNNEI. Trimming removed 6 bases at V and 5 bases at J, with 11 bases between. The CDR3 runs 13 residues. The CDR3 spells CASRIGTENIQYF. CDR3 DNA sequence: TGTGCCAGCAGAATTGGGACGGAAAACATTCAGTACTTC.

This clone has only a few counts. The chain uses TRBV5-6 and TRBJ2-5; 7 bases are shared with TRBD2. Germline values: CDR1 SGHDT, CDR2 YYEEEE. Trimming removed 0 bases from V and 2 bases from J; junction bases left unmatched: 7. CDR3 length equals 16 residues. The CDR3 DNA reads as TGTGCCAGCAGCTTGGTCCCGACTAGCTATCAAGAGACCCAGTACTTC. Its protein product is CASSLVPTSYQETQYF.

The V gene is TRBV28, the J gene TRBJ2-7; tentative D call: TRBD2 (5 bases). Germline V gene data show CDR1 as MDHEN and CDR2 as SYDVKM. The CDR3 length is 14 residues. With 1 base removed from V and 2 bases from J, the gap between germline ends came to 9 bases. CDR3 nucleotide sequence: TGTGCCAGCAGTTTATCGAGGGCCGCCTACGAGCAGTACTTC. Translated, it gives CASSLSRAAYEQYF.

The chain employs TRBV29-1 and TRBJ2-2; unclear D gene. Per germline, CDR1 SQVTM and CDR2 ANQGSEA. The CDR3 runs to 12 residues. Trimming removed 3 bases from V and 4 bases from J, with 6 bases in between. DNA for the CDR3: TGCAGCGTTGATGGAGCCACCGGGGAGCTGTTTTTT. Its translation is CSVDGATGELFF.

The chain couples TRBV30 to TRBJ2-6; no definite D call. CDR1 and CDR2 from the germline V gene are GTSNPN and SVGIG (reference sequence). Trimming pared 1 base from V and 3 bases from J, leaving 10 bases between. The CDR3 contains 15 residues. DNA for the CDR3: TGTGCCTGGAGTGGGAGCAGGCTTGGGGCCAACGTCCTGACTTTC. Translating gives CAWSGSRLGANVLTF.

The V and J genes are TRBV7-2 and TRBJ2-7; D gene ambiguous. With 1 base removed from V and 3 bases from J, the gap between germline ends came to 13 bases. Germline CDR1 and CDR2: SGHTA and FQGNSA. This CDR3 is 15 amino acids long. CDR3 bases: TGTGCCAGCAGCTTAGAGGGCAACCAGCTCTACGAGCAGTACTTC. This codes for CASSLEGNQLYEQYF.